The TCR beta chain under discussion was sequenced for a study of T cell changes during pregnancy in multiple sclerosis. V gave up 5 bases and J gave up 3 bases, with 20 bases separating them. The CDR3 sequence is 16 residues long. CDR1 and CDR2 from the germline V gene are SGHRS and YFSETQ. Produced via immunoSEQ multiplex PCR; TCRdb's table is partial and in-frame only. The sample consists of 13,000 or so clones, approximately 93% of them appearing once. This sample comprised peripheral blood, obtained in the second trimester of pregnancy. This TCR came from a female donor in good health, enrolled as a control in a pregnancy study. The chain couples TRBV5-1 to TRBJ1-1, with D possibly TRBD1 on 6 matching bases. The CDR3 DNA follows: TGCGCCAGCAGTGCAGGGGATCGGGGACCTGACACTGAAGCTTTCTTT. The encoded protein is CASSAGDRGPDTEAFF.